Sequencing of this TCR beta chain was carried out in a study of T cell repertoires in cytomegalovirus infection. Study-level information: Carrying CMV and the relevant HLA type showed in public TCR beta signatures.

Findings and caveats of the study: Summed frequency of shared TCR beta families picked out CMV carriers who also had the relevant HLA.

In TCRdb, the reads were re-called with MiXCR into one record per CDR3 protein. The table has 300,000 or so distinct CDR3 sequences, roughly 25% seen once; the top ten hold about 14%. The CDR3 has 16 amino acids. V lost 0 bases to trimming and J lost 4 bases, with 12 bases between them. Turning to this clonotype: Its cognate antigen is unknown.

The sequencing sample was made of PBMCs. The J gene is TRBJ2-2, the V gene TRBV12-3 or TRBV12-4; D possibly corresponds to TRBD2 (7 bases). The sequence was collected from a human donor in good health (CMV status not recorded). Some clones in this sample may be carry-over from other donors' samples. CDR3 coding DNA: TGTGCCAGCAGTTTAGCGGGGGGGCCGGTCACCGGGGAGCTGTTTTTT. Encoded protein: CASSLAGGPVTGELFF.